These T cell receptor beta chains were read from a single sample in a study of T cells in Graves' hyperthyroidism and ophthalmopathy. TCRdb reanalysed the multiplex PCR reads using MiXCR and keeps one entry per CDR3 protein. Here the sample spans more than 500,000 distinct CDR3 sequences, 14% being singletons. Sequencing input: blood. These receptors all come from a woman in her thirties or forties with Graves' hyperthyroidism. The CDR3 runs from the conserved cysteine through the conserved F or W. Fields, in order: D gene, clone size, V gene, J gene, CDR3 DNA, CDR3 protein. A D gene is named only where the DNA matches it firmly. Some rows have no size entry. The others give once, few or many, or a class for an expanded clone.

-,-,TRBV29-1,TRBJ2-5,TGCAGCGTTTTACACCGTGGGGGTCGGGAGACCCAGTACTTC,CSVLHRGGRETQYF
TRBD1,-,TRBV7-6,TRBJ2-7,TGTGCCAGCAGCCAGGGGGAGCTGGGCTACGAGCAGTACTTC,CASSQGELGYEQYF
TRBD2,-,TRBV30,TRBJ2-3,TGTGCCTGGAGTGAACTAGCGGGAGGGACAGATACGCAGTATTTT,CAWSELAGGTDTQYF
-,-,TRBV24-1,TRBJ2-5,TGTGCCACCAGTGACGGAGGGTTGGAGACCCAGTACTTC,CATSDGGLETQYF
TRBD1,few,TRBV7-8,TRBJ1-5,TGTGCCAGCAGTTACGACAGGGAGGGGCAGCCCCAGCATTTT,CASSYDREGQPQHF
-,-,TRBV24-1,TRBJ2-2,TGTGCCACCAGTGATTTGAGGGGAACCGGGGAGCTGTTTTTT,CATSDLRGTGELFF
-,few,TRBV9,TRBJ2-1,TGTGCCAGCAGCGTTGACCAAGCTTCGAATGAGCAGTTCTTC,CASSVDQASNEQFF
-,few,TRBV20-1,TRBJ1-2,TGCAGTGCTAGATCGTCGCTGTCTAACTATGGCTACACCTTC,CSARSSLSNYGYTF
TRBD1,many,TRBV28,TRBJ1-5,TGTGCCAGCAGTTTGGGACAGTTTTGGCCCCAATTAGCTCAGCCCCAGCATTTT,CASSLGQFWPQLAQPQHF
TRBD1,many,TRBV27,TRBJ2-5,TGTGCCAGCAGTTTGACAGGGGTTGGGTACCAAGAGACCCAGTACTTC,CASSLTGVGYQETQYF
TRBD2,-,TRBV9,TRBJ2-3,TGTGCCAGCAGCGTAGGAGGGACTAGGGGCACAGATACGCAGTATTTT,CASSVGGTRGTDTQYF
-,many,TRBV2,TRBJ2-3,TGTGCCAGCAACTCGCGGGCGCGCACAGATACGCAGTATTTT,CASNSRARTDTQYF
TRBD2,many,TRBV12-3/TRBV12-4,TRBJ2-1,TGTGCCAGCAAACCGGGACTAGCGGGAGCCTACAATGAGCAGTTCTTC,CASKPGLAGAYNEQFF
TRBD2,many,TRBV27,TRBJ2-1,TGTGCCAGCAGTGCGGGACTAGCTGAGTATGAGCAGTTCTTC,CASSAGLAEYEQFF
TRBD2,-,TRBV10-2,TRBJ2-7,TGCGCCAGCGGCACTTCCCGGGGGGTGGCCGAGCAGTACTTC,CASGTSRGVAEQYF
-,many,TRBV7-9,TRBJ2-5,TGTGCCAGCAGTAAAGAGACCCAGTACTTC,CASSKETQYF
TRBD1,few,TRBV29-1,TRBJ1-2,TGCAGCGTCGGGCAGGGGGCGCAGGGCTACACCTTC,CSVGQGAQGYTF
-,many,TRBV2,TRBJ2-1,TGTGCCAGCAGTGTAGGGCTAGAGGTCGATGAGCAGTTCTTC,CASSVGLEVDEQFF
TRBD1,-,TRBV25-1,TRBJ2-7,TGTGCCAGCAAGAGACCCCGGGACAGGGTGAACGAGCAGTACTTC,CASKRPRDRVNEQYF
-,many,TRBV6-1,TRBJ2-6,TGTGCCAGCAGTGAGGACGGGTTCTCTGGGGCCAACGTCCTGACTTTC,CASSEDGFSGANVLTF